The rows below give T cell receptor beta chains drawn from one sample of a study of beta chain features in type 1 diabetes. The protocol was immunoSEQ multiplex PCR, while the TCRdb copy is restricted to in-frame clones and leaves out a portion. The profile shows 200,000 to 300,000 clones, roughly 20% of them singletons. The specimen was naive CD4+ T cells from blood. The source is a woman aged 40 to 55 with type 1 diabetes. CDR3s include the opening cysteine and the closing phenylalanine or tryptophan. Expanded clones are given a class, and other clones once, few, many or no size at all.

TRBJ1-2,.,TRBV6-5,CASSDRSYGYTF
TRBJ2-7,.,TRBV5-1,CASSLGTSKVYEQYF
TRBJ2-1,.,TRBV6-5,CASSTLAGEQFF
TRBJ2-2,few,TRBV9,CASSVADRGAGELFF
TRBJ1-1,few,TRBV7-2,CASSGQVGTEAFF
TRBJ2-2,.,TRBV18,CASSPGQTGELFF
TRBJ2-3,few,TRBV5-1,CASSTRTEDSDTQYF
TRBJ2-7,.,TRBV5-1,CASSLWLAGGSYEQYF
TRBJ2-5,.,TRBV7-2,CASSFSGGPGETQYF
TRBJ2-7,.,TRBV7-8,CASSTPGTGGYEQYF
TRBJ1-1,.,TRBV7-9,CASSLGNGEHTEAFF
TRBJ2-2,.,TRBV7-8,CASSLAFLEANTNTGELFF
TRBJ2-7,.,TRBV28,CACNRGRGYEQYF
TRBJ1-1,.,TRBV28,CASSLGQVEGGEAFF
TRBJ1-2,few,TRBV2,CANQRTTYGYTF
TRBJ1-4,few,TRBV29-1,CSVEVLTNEKLFF
TRBJ1-2,few,TRBV6-5,CASNRGREGGYTF
TRBJ2-1,.,TRBV4-3,CASSPTSGRAYEQFF
TRBJ2-1,.,TRBV2,CASSGGELAGYSYNEQFF
TRBJ1-1,few,TRBV5-1,CASSLRQRGNTEAFF
TRBJ2-2,.,TRBV29-1,CSARARGNTGELFF
TRBJ2-3,.,TRBV7-3,CASSPGIADTQYF
TRBJ2-5,.,TRBV4-2,CASSQGQKETQYF
TRBJ2-1,.,TRBV11-2,CASVPTFTSNEQFF